These 16 T cell receptor beta chains share one sample of origin, sequenced in a study of OX40 agonist ivuxolimab in advanced cancers. The table came from immunoSEQ multiplex PCR; TCRdb's copy has only in-frame clones and leaves some out. The sample yields tens of thousands of clones, around 84% seen once. The sequenced sample was CD4+ or CD8+ T cells sorted from blood, obtained in a trial of the OX40 agonist ivuxolimab. These receptor sequences come from an adult with an advanced solid tumor such as melanoma, head and neck, liver or kidney cancer.

V gene TRBV28 combines with J gene TRBJ1-4, with a tentative D call TRBD1 (6 bases). In germline, CDR1 is MDHEN, CDR2 SYDVKM. The V end was cut by 3 bases, the J end by 5 bases, with 13 bases between. This CDR3 has 15 residues. The chain's CDR3 is CASSFLQGLNEKLFF. The CDR3 coding sequence is TGTGCCAGCAGTTTTCTACAGGGTTTAAATGAAAAACTGTTTTTT.

The chain recombines TRBV5-1 with TRBJ2-5, with no clear D. CDR1 is SGHRS, CDR2 YFSETQ, per germline. V lost 0 bases and J 3 bases, leaving 12 bases between the germline ends. The CDR3 has 15 amino acids. CDR3 in amino acids: CASSLEQRAEETQYF. The CDR3 DNA follows: TGCGCCAGCAGCTTGGAGCAAAGGGCTGAAGAGACCCAGTACTTC.

V usage is TRBV2 and J usage is TRBJ1-4; 7 nucleotides agree with TRBD1. The trim removed 4 bases at V and 6 bases at J, leaving 5 bases unmatched. The germline gives CDR1 SNHLY, CDR2 FYNNEI. CDR3 length equals 14 residues. The CDR3 spells CASSGDRVDEKLFF. The CDR3 DNA sequence: TGTGCCAGCAGTGGAGACAGGGTGGATGAAAAACTGTTTTTT.

This clone was detected only a few times. The chain recombines TRBV30 with TRBJ1-3; D gene unclear. The V gene lost 2 bases and the J gene lost 0 bases, with 8 bases spanning the gap. This CDR3 contains 14 residues. The V gene's germline CDR1 is GTSNPN and CDR2 SVGIG (reference sequence). The CDR3, as DNA: TGTGCCTGGAGTCGACTCTACTCTGGAAACACCATATATTTT. This codes for CAWSRLYSGNTIYF.

In this sample, this clone turned up a few times. This CDR3 reads CASSLGLAGGPYTDTQYF. In DNA, the CDR3 is TGTGCCAGCAGCTTAGGACTAGCGGGGGGCCCTTACACAGATACGCAGTATTTT. The chain links TRBV13 to TRBJ2-3, with 12 bases lining up with TRBD2. This CDR3 is built from 18 residues. Per the germline V gene, CDR1 is PRHDT and CDR2 is FYEKMQ (reference sequence). After removal of 0 bases from V and 2 bases from J, the junction contained 6 bases not matched to a gene.

This chain connects TRBV5-1 to TRBJ1-1; TRBD1 might be the D (6 bases). The CDR3 loop spans 13 amino acids. Germline values: CDR1 SGHRS, CDR2 YFSETQ. Trimming took off 0 bases at V and 8 bases at J, with 11 bases between the two ends. The CDR3 nucleotides are TGCGCCAGCAGCTTGGAGCGGGGGGCGGAAGCTTTCTTT. Translated: CASSLERGAEAFF. The full variable domain, completed using reference TRBV5-1 and TRBJ1-1, is KAGVTQTPRYLIKTRGQQVTLSCSPISGHRSVSWYQQTPGQGLQFLFEYFSETQRNKGNFPGRFSGRQFSNSRSEMNVSTLELGDSALYLCASSLERGAEAFFGQGTRLTVV.

The chain carries TRBV5-6 and TRBJ2-7; a weak D match, TRBD2 (5 bases). This CDR3 has 13 amino acids. The ends were cut back, 3 bases at V and 3 bases at J, with 10 bases in the middle. Germline V gives CDR1 SGHDT, CDR2 YYEEEE. The CDR3 DNA sequence: TGTGCCAGCAGCTGGCAGCGGAACTACGAGCAGTACTTC. Translating gives CASSWQRNYEQYF.

Details on this clone: The sample has other DNA sequences that encode this CDR3 too. The CDR3 coding sequence is TGTGCCAGCAGCGTTATTTCCGGGGCAGTAGATACGCAGTATTTT. Translation: CASSVISGAVDTQYF. The chain combines TRBV9 with TRBJ2-3; the D call may be TRBD1 or TRBD2 (5 bases each). In germline, CDR1 is SGDLS, CDR2 YYNGEE. This CDR3 has 15 residues. Deletions cut 2 bases from V and 5 bases from J, with 15 bases between.

V and J are TRBV6-1 and TRBJ2-2; perhaps TRBD1 as D (5 bases). Germline CDR1 MNHNS, CDR2 SASEGT. The length of the CDR3 is 15 residues. V was shortened by 6 bases and J by 4 bases, with 15 bases between the two germline ends. In DNA form, the CDR3 reads TGTGCCAGCAGGCGGTGGACACAAGTCACCGGGGAGCTGTTTTTT. This sequence encodes CASRRWTQVTGELFF.

This chain uses TRBV5-1 with TRBJ2-7; no clear D. This CDR3 comprises 13 residues. The germline CDR1 and CDR2 sequences are SGHRS and YFSETQ. The germline V and J ends were trimmed by 1 base and 3 bases, with 8 bases remaining between them. CDR3 in amino acids: CASSLHQDYEQYF. The DNA for the CDR3 is TGCGCCAGCAGCTTGCACCAGGACTACGAGCAGTACTTC. Combining the CDR3 with reference TRBV5-1 and TRBJ2-7 gives the whole variable domain KAGVTQTPRYLIKTRGQQVTLSCSPISGHRSVSWYQQTPGQGLQFLFEYFSETQRNKGNFPGRFSGRQFSNSRSEMNVSTLELGDSALYLCASSLHQDYEQYFGPGTRLTVT.

V gene TRBV11-3 combines with J gene TRBJ1-1; D unclear. V was trimmed by 5 bases and J by 3 bases, leaving 10 bases between them. Germline V CDR1 and CDR2: SGHNT, YENEEA. This CDR3 contains 13 residues. The CDR3 coding sequence is TGTGCCAGCAGCGCTAACCGGGACACTGAAGCTTTCTTT. It is translated as CASSANRDTEAFF.

The V gene is TRBV5-1, the J gene TRBJ2-5; possibly TRBD2 for D (6 bases). Germline CDR1 and CDR2: SGHRS and YFSETQ. This CDR3 spans 13 amino acids. Trimming pared 4 bases from V and 2 bases from J, leaving 9 bases between. This CDR3 is CASSLSGQETQYF. DNA for the CDR3: TGCGCCAGCAGCCTGAGCGGGCAAGAGACCCAGTACTTC.

This clone is a singleton in its sample. The genes are TRBV18 and TRBJ1-1, with 7 bases fitting TRBD1. There are 15 residues in the CDR3. CDR1 and CDR2 (germline): KGHSH, LQKENI. V shed 2 bases, J shed 2 bases, and the junction held 5 bases outside the gene matches. The DNA of the CDR3 is TGTGCCAGCTCACCAGGGACAGATATTAACACTGAAGCTTTCTTT. Residues: CASSPGTDINTEAFF.

The chain has TRBV6-1 and TRBJ2-7, with 9 positions matching TRBD1. This CDR3 region has 14 residues. Germline CDR1 MNHNS, CDR2 SASEGT. The V segment lost 6 bases and the J segment 6 bases; nucleotides outside the gene matches: 9. CDR3 in amino acids: CASRLGGTGIEQYF. CDR3 DNA: TGTGCCAGCAGGCTTGGGGGGACAGGGATCGAGCAGTACTTC.

This chain joins TRBV5-6 and TRBJ2-1, with D possibly called TRBD1 or TRBD2 (5 bases each). The CDR3 is made up of 17 amino acids. The V end was cut by 1 base, the J end by 0 bases, with 14 bases between. CDR1 is SGHDT, CDR2 YYEEEE, per germline. CDR3 sequence (DNA): TGTGCCAGCAGCTTGATAGGGGACCCTAGCTCCTACAATGAGCAGTTCTTC. Its translation is CASSLIGDPSSYNEQFF.

The rearrangement links TRBV30 to TRBJ2-1; D ambiguous. The V end lost 2 bases, the J end lost 5 bases, and 7 bases lay between the germline ends. This CDR3 is 12 amino acids long. In germline, CDR1 is GTSNPN, CDR2 SVGIG (reference sequence). The CDR3 coding sequence is TGTGCCTGGAGTCGAGTCCACAATGAGCAGTTCTTC. Its protein product is CAWSRVHNEQFF.